This note documents a single T cell receptor (beta chain) sequence. The CDR3 totals 15 residues. The germline gives CDR1 LGHNA, CDR2 YNFKEQ. TCRdb reworked the 5' RACE reads into one entry per CDR3 protein, no DNA. Here the sample table reports about 450,000 distinct CDR3 sequences. The entry originates in a study of monozygotic twins with inflammatory bowel disease. This sequence originates from a human donor with ulcerative colitis or Crohn's disease, or a healthy co-twin of an affected twin (not recorded which). Specimen: blood. The V call is TRBV4-2, the J call TRBJ2-7; TCRdb reports TRBD2, a call that lacks DNA to check it against. CDR3 region: CASSQAWTSSYEQYF.